The source of this T cell receptor (beta chain) is a study of blood T cell repertoires in COVID-19. Only a few counts were recorded for this clone. The CDR3 loop spans 15 amino acids. V was trimmed by 0 bases and J by 3 bases, leaving 9 bases between them. Per germline, CDR1 MNHEY and CDR2 SVGAGI. Assay: immunoSEQ multiplex PCR; the TCRdb copy retains only in-frame clones and omits some. This table has 160,000 or so clones, around 84% appearing once. The V and J genes are TRBV6-5 and TRBJ1-5; no definite D call. Sequenced sample: peripheral blood. This TCR came from a man in his forties or fifties with acute or convalescent COVID-19. The CDR3 here is CASSYSWQSNQPQHF. The DNA for the CDR3 is TGTGCCAGCAGTTACTCTTGGCAGTCCAATCAGCCCCAGCATTTT.